A single sample is the source of the 28 T cell receptor beta chains below, sequenced in a study of glioma-infiltrating T cells. The iRepertoire nested amplicon-rescue multiplex PCR amplified TCR alpha and beta CDR3s from RNA. One entry per CDR3 protein results from TCRdb running MiXCR on the multiplex PCR reads. The data show fewer than 200,000 distinct CDR3 sequences, with around 40% seen just once and 5.2% held by the top ten. Source material: glioma tissue, nonneoplastic brain tissue, or PBMCs (not recorded which). These receptor sequences come from a human donor with low-grade glioma or glioblastoma, undergoing nonglioma brain surgery, or in good health (not recorded which).

This clonotype has a handful of counts. This chain joins TRBV29-1 and TRBJ1-3, with D possibly matching TRBD1 (6 bases). Germline lookup yields CDR1 SQVTM and CDR2 ANQGSEA. This CDR3 is 12 amino acids long. V gave up 4 bases and J gave up 7 bases, with 11 bases separating them. The chain's CDR3 is CSVGTDRNTIYF. In DNA form, the CDR3 reads TGCAGCGTTGGGACAGACAGGAACACCATATATTTT.

Note on this clonotype: A much larger clone lies one base from this, so it may be a read error. The genes are TRBV7-9 and TRBJ2-7; D perhaps matches TRBD1 (5 bases). Germline CDR1 and CDR2: SEHNR and FQNEAQ (reference sequence). The CDR3 loop spans 12 amino acids. Trimming cost V 5 bases and J 0 bases, with 5 bases left between them. The CDR3 here is CASSTGSYEQYF. The CDR3 DNA reads TGTGCCAGCAGCACAGGCTCCTACGAGCAGTACTTC.

The chain links TRBV20-1 to TRBJ2-5; 11 positions agree with TRBD2. This CDR3 comprises 15 residues. Germline V gene lookup returns CDR1 DFQATT and CDR2 SNEGSKA (reference sequence). V gave up 2 bases and J gave up 5 bases; unmatched junction bases: 7. Here the CDR3 DNA reads TGCAGTGCTAGACGACTAGCGGGATCCAGTGAGACCCAGTACTTC. Its protein is CSARRLAGSSETQYF.

The chain is built from TRBV19 and TRBJ2-5; 7 positions match TRBD1. Unmatched junction bases numbered 7, after V lost 7 bases and J lost 5 bases. Germline V CDR1 and CDR2: LNHDA, SQIVND (reference sequence). The CDR3 has 13 amino acids. This CDR3 is CASTSQGTETQYF. CDR3 sequence (DNA): TGTGCCAGTACCTCACAGGGGACCGAGACCCAGTACTTC.

This sequence joins TRBV29-1 and TRBJ2-2; the D is unclear. The CDR3 covers 14 residues. With 5 bases removed from V and 7 bases from J, the gap between germline ends came to 17 bases. Germline CDR1 reads SQVTM; CDR2 reads ANQGSEA. The CDR3 DNA is TGCAGCGTTCAGACTGATCCGAGGAGCGGGGAGCTGTTTTTT. Translating gives CSVQTDPRSGELFF.

The V and J genes are TRBV19 and TRBJ2-7, with TRBD1 as a possible D gene (5 bases). With 10 bases removed from V and 2 bases from J, the gap between germline ends came to 12 bases. Germline V lookup: CDR1 LNHDA, CDR2 SQIVND (reference sequence). The CDR3 runs to 12 residues. As DNA, the CDR3 is TGTGCCACCATGGACACCACCTACGAGCAGTACTTC. Translated, it gives CATMDTTYEQYF.

The chain joins TRBV20-1 to TRBJ2-1; TRBD2 is a possible D gene (7 bases). Between the trimmed V and J ends, which lost 3 bases and 8 bases, there was a span of 17 bases. The CDR3 is made up of 14 amino acids. Looked up from germline, CDR1 is DFQATT and CDR2 is SNEGSKA (reference sequence). CDR3 loop: CSARGTGGSDEQFF. The DNA of the CDR3 is TGCAGTGCTAGGGGGACGGGGGGCTCGGATGAGCAGTTCTTC.

As for this clonotype: Given a much more abundant clone one base away, this may be a read error. The chain is built from TRBV28 and TRBJ1-5, with D perhaps matching TRBD1 (5 bases). Germline lookup yields CDR1 MDHEN and CDR2 SYDVKM. This CDR3 region has 15 residues. The V and J ends lost 2 bases and 6 bases respectively, with 14 bases between them. The CDR3 bases are TGTGCCAGCAGTTTAGGCAGGGAACTCGCTCAGCCCCAGCATTTT. This encodes CASSLGRELAQPQHF.

The gene calls are TRBV20-1 and TRBJ1-3; D gene uncertain. The CDR3 contains 12 residues. Germline V gene data show CDR1 as DFQATT and CDR2 as SNEGSKA (reference sequence). V shed 3 bases and J shed 2 bases, with 5 bases lying between them. Here the CDR3 reads CSASGPGNTIYF. The CDR3 nucleotides are TGCAGTGCTAGTGGGCCTGGAAACACCATATATTTT.

The J gene is TRBJ2-1, the V gene TRBV15, with D unresolved. Germline V gene sequence: CDR1 LNHNV, CDR2 YYDKDF (reference sequence). V was trimmed by 0 bases and J by 5 bases, leaving 17 bases between them. The CDR3 covers 17 residues. CDR3: CATSRDLLRSTDNEQFF. CDR3 nucleotides: TGTGCCACCAGCAGAGATCTATTACGCAGTACCGACAATGAGCAGTTCTTC.

This rearrangement joins TRBV12-3 or TRBV12-4 to TRBJ2-3; 8 bases agree with TRBD1. CDR3 size: 14 residues. Germline trimming cut 5 bases from V and 6 bases from J; bases unmatched to any gene: 7. CDR3 coding DNA: TGTGCCAGCAGTCGGGACAGGCAGGGGGATACGCAGTATTTT. It is translated as CASSRDRQGDTQYF.

This chain links TRBV30 with TRBJ2-1, with TRBD2 matching over 9 bases. Germline CDR1 is GTSNPN and CDR2 is SVGIG (reference sequence). V gave up 3 bases and J gave up 4 bases; unmatched junction bases: 7. The CDR3 covers 15 residues. The CDR3 protein is CAWSGAGGSYNEQFF. In DNA, the CDR3 is TGTGCCTGGAGCGGAGCGGGAGGATCTTACAATGAGCAGTTCTTC.

This clonotype was observed at least ten times. The CDR3 nucleotides read TGCAGTGCTACACCTCGACTAGCGGCTAGCACAGATACGCAGTATTTT. Amino acid sequence: CSATPRLAASTDTQYF. The chain has TRBV20-1 and TRBJ2-3; 9 bases are a match to TRBD2. V was clipped by 4 bases and J by 0 bases; unmatched bases: 8. CDR1 DFQATT and CDR2 SNEGSKA come from the germline V gene (reference sequence). CDR3 size: 16 residues.

This sequence joins TRBV20-1 and TRBJ2-5, with D perhaps assigned TRBD1 or TRBD2 (5 bases each). There are 13 residues in the CDR3. The V end was cut by 6 bases, the J end by 3 bases, with 14 bases between. The germline gives CDR1 DFQATT, CDR2 SNEGSKA (reference sequence). Here the CDR3 DNA reads TGCAGTGCATCGCGAGGGGCAAAAGAGACCCAGTACTTC. It yields the protein CSASRGAKETQYF.

This sequence joins TRBV4-1 and TRBJ2-1; TRBD2 agrees at 15 bases. Germline CDR1 reads MGHRA; CDR2 reads YSYEKL. CDR3 length equals 17 residues. The junction had 5 bases not matched to a gene; V was cut back by 0 bases and J by 8 bases. The CDR3 DNA is TGCGCCAGCAGCCAAGACGGGACTAGCGGGAGGTGGGATGAGCAGTTCTTC. Its translation is CASSQDGTSGRWDEQFF.

For this clonotype: A much larger clone lies a single base off, so this may be a read error. The V gene is TRBV7-2, the J gene TRBJ2-1; no reliable D call. Trimming took off 5 bases at V and 8 bases at J, with 10 bases between the two ends. CDR1 and CDR2 from the germline V gene are SGHTA and FQGNSA. This CDR3 comprises 12 residues. CDR3 amino acids: CASSRDRDEQFF. In DNA, the CDR3 is TGTGCCAGCAGCCGAGACCGCGATGAGCAGTTCTTC.

As regards this clonotype: A much larger clonotype is one base distant, so this may be a read error. The rearrangement links TRBV20-1 to TRBJ1-2; tentatively, D is TRBD1 (6 bases). Between the trimmed V and J ends, which lost 4 bases and 3 bases, there was a span of 9 bases. The CDR3 extends over 12 amino acids. Per germline, CDR1 DFQATT and CDR2 SNEGSKA (reference sequence). CDR3 sequence reads: CSATDSYYGYTF. The CDR3 bases are TGCAGTGCTACGGACAGTTACTATGGCTACACCTTC.

As to this clonotype: This sequence may be a read error, since a much larger clone differs from it by one base. V and J are TRBV20-1 and TRBJ2-7; D possibly corresponds to TRBD1 (5 bases). The CDR3 runs to 17 residues. The germline V gene has CDR1 DFQATT and CDR2 SNEGSKA (reference sequence). Trimming removed 0 bases from V and 1 base from J, with 19 bases in between. CDR3 protein: CSARDPVWTCPSYEQYF. In DNA form, the CDR3 reads TGCAGTGCTAGAGATCCTGTCTGGACATGTCCTTCCTACGAGCAGTACTTC.

The V gene is TRBV28, the J gene TRBJ2-1, with unresolved D. The CDR3 runs 13 residues. CDR1 is MDHEN, CDR2 SYDVKM, per germline. Trimming took 3 bases from V and 5 from J, leaving 8 bases between them. The CDR3 DNA is TGTGCCAGCAGTTTTGGCGCGAACAATGAGCAGTTCTTC. Its protein is CASSFGANNEQFF.

This clonotype was seen only a few times. The chain recombines TRBV2 with TRBJ2-3; D is ambiguous. V gave up 3 bases and J gave up 5 bases, with 3 bases separating them. The CDR3 has 11 amino acids. Germline-derived CDR1 and CDR2 are SNHLY and FYNNEI. The CDR3: CASSDGDTQYF. The DNA for the CDR3 is TGTGCCAGCAGTGATGGAGATACGCAGTATTTT.

In the case of this clonotype: Since no conserved phenylalanine or tryptophan closes the CDR3, a read error is the likely cause. The chain carries TRBV7-9 and TRBJ2-1; D is unclear. Germline-derived CDR1 and CDR2 are SEHNR and FQNEAQ (reference sequence). The CDR3 covers 13 residues. The CDR3 nucleotides read TGTGCCAGCAGCCTACCTAGTAACAATAAGCAGTTCTCC. This translates into CASSLPSNNKQFS.

J is TRBJ2-1 and V is TRBV7-2, with 10 bases lining up with TRBD1. V was clipped by 5 bases and J by 5 bases; unmatched bases: 12. There are 17 residues in the CDR3. In germline, CDR1 is SGHTA, CDR2 FQGNSA. CDR3 bases: TGTGCCAGCAGCCCATATTCGGGACAGGGGAGGGACAATGAGCAGTTCTTC. This gives the protein CASSPYSGQGRDNEQFF.

This clonotype was found a few times. Given a much more abundant clone one base away, this may be a read error. This chain uses TRBV20-1 with TRBJ2-3; D may be TRBD2 (6 bases). Deletions cut 3 bases from V and 2 bases from J, with 15 bases between. Germline CDR1 reads DFQATT; CDR2 reads SNEGSKA (reference sequence). The CDR3 consists of 15 residues. The CDR3 nucleotides are TGCAGTGCTAGCGTTCAGGGACTCCACACAGATACGCAGTATTTT. Encoded protein: CSASVQGLHTDTQYF.

Remarks on this clonotype: It is likely a read error, because the conserved phenylalanine at the end of the CDR3 is missing. The chain carries TRBV28 and TRBJ2-5, with TRBD2 identical over 10 bases. This CDR3 is 17 amino acids long. Germline values: CDR1 MDHEN, CDR2 SYDVKM. This chain's CDR3 is CASTQTFPGTSEETQYL. CDR3 DNA: TGCGCCAGCACCCAAACGTTTCCCGGGACTAGCGAAGAGACCCAGTACTTA.

Details on this clonotype: A much larger clonotype is one base distant, so this may be a read error. The chain has TRBV27 and TRBJ2-3, with no clear D. This CDR3 spans 15 amino acids. Germline CDR1 MNHEY, CDR2 SMNVEV (reference sequence). Trimming cost V 5 bases and J 3 bases, with 15 bases left between them. CDR3 DNA sequence: TGTGCCAGCAGTCTAACGTATGAAAAAACAGATACGCAGTATTTT. It codes for CASSLTYEKTDTQYF.

As concerns this clonotype: One junction end does not reproduce the germline sequence, and a read error may be involved. This chain links TRBV20-1 with TRBJ1-1; D uncertain. CDR1 and CDR2 from the germline V gene are DFQATT and SNEGSKA (reference sequence). This CDR3 has 11 residues. CDR3 bases: TGCAGTGATAGAGAAACCACTGAAGCTTTCTTT. It translates to CSDRETTEAFF.

Regarding this clonotype: The junction departs from germline at one end; a sequencing error may be responsible. V and J are TRBV15 and TRBJ2-1; D unresolved. The length of the CDR3 is 16 residues. The germline V gene has CDR1 LNHNV and CDR2 YYDKDF (reference sequence). The CDR3, as DNA: TGTGCCACGAGCAGAGAGCGCAATCTGGTCAGCAATGAGCAGTTCTTC. It specifies CATSRERNLVSNEQFF.

This chain links TRBV29-1 with TRBJ2-4; tentative D call: TRBD1 (7 bases). V was pared by 4 bases and J by 1 base, with 20 bases between. CDR1 is SQVTM, CDR2 ANQGSEA, per germline. This CDR3 comprises 17 residues. CDR3 loop: CSVVSAGGILAKNIQYF. DNA of the CDR3: TGCAGCGTTGTCTCAGCAGGGGGGATCTTGGCCAAAAACATTCAGTACTTC.